This T cell receptor beta chain was documented in a study of radiation and T cells in renal cell carcinoma. General study results and limits: From baseline, blood top tumor clonotypes peaked at 2 weeks post-radiation.

The ends lost 3 bases at V and 6 bases at J; junction bases unmatched: 0. The CDR3 totals 14 residues. Germline CDR1 reads SGHKS; CDR2 reads YYEKEE (reference sequence). Libraries were prepared by immunoSEQ multiplex PCR; TCRdb keeps only in-frame clonotypes and omits some of them. The data show about 95,000 clones, 80% to 90% seen once. Of note for this clone: Its antigen remains unknown.

Time point specified: baseline pretreatment blood. Sample treatment: 15 Gy SBRT to primary tumor, nephrectomy 4 weeks later. Radiation-treated patients gave blood at baseline, week 2 and week 4. J is TRBJ1-6 and V is TRBV5-5, with 10 bases that match TRBD1. The sequence derives from a man in his fifties with renal cell carcinoma. The sample consisted of blood, taken from a patient whose treatment included radiotherapy and nephrectomy. The CDR3 reads CASSWTGGNSPLHF. The CDR3 bases are TGTGCCAGCAGCTGGACAGGGGGTAATTCACCCCTCCACTTT.